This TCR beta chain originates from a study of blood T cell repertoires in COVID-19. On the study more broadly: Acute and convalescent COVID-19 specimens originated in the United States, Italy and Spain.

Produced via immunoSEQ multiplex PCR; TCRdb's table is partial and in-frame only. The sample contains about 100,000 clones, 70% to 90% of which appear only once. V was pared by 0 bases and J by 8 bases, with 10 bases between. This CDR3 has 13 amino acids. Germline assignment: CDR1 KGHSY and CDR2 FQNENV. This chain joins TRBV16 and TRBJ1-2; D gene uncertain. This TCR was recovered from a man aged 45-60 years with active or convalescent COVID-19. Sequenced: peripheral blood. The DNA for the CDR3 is TGTGCCAGCAGCCAATCGGGGAGACTGGGCTACACCTTC. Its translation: CASSQSGRLGYTF.